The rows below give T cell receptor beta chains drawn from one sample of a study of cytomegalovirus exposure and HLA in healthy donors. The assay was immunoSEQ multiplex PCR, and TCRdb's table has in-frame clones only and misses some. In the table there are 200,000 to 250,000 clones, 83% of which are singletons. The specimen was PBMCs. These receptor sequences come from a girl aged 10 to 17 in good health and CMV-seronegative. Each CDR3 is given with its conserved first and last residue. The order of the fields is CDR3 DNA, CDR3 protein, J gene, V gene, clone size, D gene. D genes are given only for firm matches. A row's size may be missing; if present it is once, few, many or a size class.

DNA: TGCGCCAGCGGCCCCGATAGCGGGATGAACACCGGGGAGCTGTTTTTT; CDR3: CASGPDSGMNTGELFF; J: TRBJ2-2; V: TRBV5-1; size: NA; D: TRBD2
DNA: TGTGCCAGCAGCGTTACAGGGGGCAATCAGCCCCAGCATTTT; CDR3: CASSVTGGNQPQHF; J: TRBJ1-5; V: TRBV7-2; size: NA; D: TRBD1
DNA: TGCGCCAGCAGCTTGGGGGCAGGGGATGGCTACACCTTC; CDR3: CASSLGAGDGYTF; J: TRBJ1-2; V: TRBV5-1; size: NA; D: NA
DNA: TGCGCCAGCAGCGGGGGACCAACCTCCTACGAGCAGTACTTC; CDR3: CASSGGPTSYEQYF; J: TRBJ2-7; V: TRBV10-2; size: few; D: NA
DNA: TGTGCCAGCAGCTTCGGTGCTTACTATGGCTACACCTTC; CDR3: CASSFGAYYGYTF; J: TRBJ1-2; V: TRBV7-3; size: NA; D: NA
DNA: TGTGCCAGCAGCCCACGGACAGGGGGTTCAGCCTACGAGCAGTACTTC; CDR3: CASSPRTGGSAYEQYF; J: TRBJ2-7; V: TRBV11-1; size: NA; D: TRBD1
DNA: TGTGCCAGCAGTGAGTTAGGAGGATTAATATATGAGCAGTTCTTC; CDR3: CASSELGGLIYEQFF; J: TRBJ2-1; V: TRBV25-1; size: NA; D: NA
DNA: TGTGCCTGGAGTCAAACGCGGCGCCCAACTAATGAAAAACTGTTTTTT; CDR3: CAWSQTRRPTNEKLFF; J: TRBJ1-4; V: TRBV30; size: NA; D: NA
DNA: TGTGCCAGCAGCACCGATGGGGACAGGGATGAAAAACTGTTTTTT; CDR3: CASSTDGDRDEKLFF; J: TRBJ1-4; V: TRBV28; size: NA; D: TRBD1
DNA: TGCGCCAGCAGCCTTGAAGGGGGAAATCAGCCCCAGCATTTT; CDR3: CASSLEGGNQPQHF; J: TRBJ1-5; V: TRBV5-1; size: few; D: NA
DNA: TGTGCCAGCAGCGTGGGGGGAGCAACTAATGAAAAACTGTTTTTT; CDR3: CASSVGGATNEKLFF; J: TRBJ1-4; V: TRBV9; size: NA; D: NA
DNA: TGTGCCAGCAGCGTAGGAAACAGCCCGAACACCGGGGAGCTGTTTTTT; CDR3: CASSVGNSPNTGELFF; J: TRBJ2-2; V: TRBV9; size: NA; D: NA
DNA: TGTGCCAGCAGCCCACAGGGGAGAGGCTACAATGAGCAGTTCTTC; CDR3: CASSPQGRGYNEQFF; J: TRBJ2-1; V: TRBV7-9; size: NA; D: TRBD1
DNA: TGTGCCAGCTCACCACCCGGACAAAGCACAGATACGCAGTATTTT; CDR3: CASSPPGQSTDTQYF; J: TRBJ2-3; V: TRBV18; size: NA; D: NA
DNA: TGTGCCAGCAGCCACCCAAGGGTGACAGGCCATGGAAACACCATATATTTT; CDR3: CASSHPRVTGHGNTIYF; J: TRBJ1-3; V: TRBV7-9; size: NA; D: NA
DNA: TGTGCCACAACATCGGGACAGGGGGTCTATGGCTACACCTTC; CDR3: CATTSGQGVYGYTF; J: TRBJ1-2; V: TRBV19; size: NA; D: TRBD1
DNA: TGTGCCAGCTCACCATCCCGGGGGGGCCTCGACGAGCAGTACTTC; CDR3: CASSPSRGGLDEQYF; J: TRBJ2-7; V: TRBV18; size: NA; D: TRBD2
DNA: TGTGCCAGCAGCTTAAAAGGGACTATCGGCGATGAGCAGTTCTTC; CDR3: CASSLKGTIGDEQFF; J: TRBJ2-1; V: TRBV7-9; size: NA; D: TRBD2
DNA: TGTGCCAGTAGTATAGGGCCAGGGTCGGACTATGGCTACACCTTC; CDR3: CASSIGPGSDYGYTF; J: TRBJ1-2; V: TRBV19; size: NA; D: NA
DNA: TGTGCCACCAGCAGAGATCAAGGGACAGGGGAAAAACTGTTTTTT; CDR3: CATSRDQGTGEKLFF; J: TRBJ1-4; V: TRBV15; size: NA; D: TRBD1
DNA: TGTGCCAGCAGCAAAGACAGGTTTTCCTACGAGCAGTACTTC; CDR3: CASSKDRFSYEQYF; J: TRBJ2-7; V: TRBV7-2; size: NA; D: NA
DNA: TGCAGCGCCCCCGGGACAGGGGGCAAGTTTGATGGAGCTTTCTTT; CDR3: CSAPGTGGKFDGAFF; J: TRBJ1-1; V: TRBV29-1; size: once; D: TRBD1
DNA: TGTGCCAGCAGCCTCGGGGGTAGTACTCAGCCCCAGCATTTT; CDR3: CASSLGGSTQPQHF; J: TRBJ1-5; V: TRBV7-9; size: NA; D: NA
DNA: TGTGCCAGCAGCTTAACCGGGGGTATCTACGAGCAGTACTTC; CDR3: CASSLTGGIYEQYF; J: TRBJ2-7; V: TRBV7-2; size: NA; D: NA
DNA: TGTGCCAGCTCACCAGGTCAGGCGACCTCTGGAAACACCATATATTTT; CDR3: CASSPGQATSGNTIYF; J: TRBJ1-3; V: TRBV18; size: NA; D: NA
DNA: TGTGCCAGCACTCCCCGGGAAAACACTGAAGCTTTCTTT; CDR3: CASTPRENTEAFF; J: TRBJ1-1; V: TRBV2; size: NA; D: NA
DNA: TGTGCCAGCCACAGGGGCTACGAGCAGTACTTC; CDR3: CASHRGYEQYF; J: TRBJ2-7; V: TRBV6-6; size: NA; D: TRBD1
DNA: TGTGCCAGCAGCTTAGTAAGGGGGAACACTGAAGCTTTCTTT; CDR3: CASSLVRGNTEAFF; J: TRBJ1-1; V: TRBV11-2; size: NA; D: NA
DNA: TGTGCCAGCAGCACAGTTAGGGGTAGCAATGGCTACACCTTC; CDR3: CASSTVRGSNGYTF; J: TRBJ1-2; V: TRBV5-8; size: NA; D: NA
DNA: TGTGCCAGCAGCGTTGTCGGACTAGCGGGGGTCCAAGAGACCCAGTACTTC; CDR3: CASSVVGLAGVQETQYF; J: TRBJ2-5; V: TRBV9; size: NA; D: TRBD2
DNA: TGTGCCATCAGTGAAGGACTAGCGGACTACAATGAGCAGTTCTTC; CDR3: CAISEGLADYNEQFF; J: TRBJ2-1; V: TRBV10-3; size: NA; D: TRBD2
DNA: TGTGCCAGCAGTCTGACAGACATGAACACTGAAGCTTTCTTT; CDR3: CASSLTDMNTEAFF; J: TRBJ1-1; V: TRBV5-4; size: few; D: NA
DNA: TGTGCCAGTAGTCGTATAGCGGGAGGTGTGGCCGGGGAGCTGTTTTTT; CDR3: CASSRIAGGVAGELFF; J: TRBJ2-2; V: TRBV19; size: NA; D: TRBD2
DNA: TGTGCCAGCAGTGGCGGAGGGGACAATCAGCCCCAGCATTTT; CDR3: CASSGGGDNQPQHF; J: TRBJ1-5; V: TRBV6-1; size: NA; D: NA
DNA: TGTGCCAGCAGCGTCCTCAGGGGGAACACTGAAGCTTTCTTT; CDR3: CASSVLRGNTEAFF; J: TRBJ1-1; V: TRBV9; size: once; D: NA
DNA: TGTGCCAGTAGCTGGACGGGACAGGGGGGTGTTCGGCGAGGCAATCAGCCCCAGCATTTT; CDR3: CASSWTGQGGVRRGNQPQHF; J: TRBJ1-5; V: TRBV19; size: NA; D: TRBD1
DNA: TGTGCCAGCAGCTTAGGGCAGCGGGGGGCTGGGGATGAGCAGTTCTTC; CDR3: CASSLGQRGAGDEQFF; J: TRBJ2-1; V: TRBV7-9; size: NA; D: TRBD2
DNA: TGCGCCAGCAGCCAAGGACACGGGGGCAATCAGCCCCAGCATTTT; CDR3: CASSQGHGGNQPQHF; J: TRBJ1-5; V: TRBV4-3; size: NA; D: NA
DNA: TGTGCCAGCCGACAGGGAGGATACGAGCAGTACTTC; CDR3: CASRQGGYEQYF; J: TRBJ2-7; V: TRBV2; size: NA; D: NA
DNA: TGTGCCAGTAGTTTCTCCTTCGGACAGGGCTATGGCTACACCTTC; CDR3: CASSFSFGQGYGYTF; J: TRBJ1-2; V: TRBV19; size: NA; D: TRBD1